This T cell receptor beta chain was sequenced for a study of blood T cells in healthy people across ages. Per the germline V gene, CDR1 is DFQATT and CDR2 is SNEGSKA (reference sequence). The length of the CDR3 is 19 residues. With 6 bases clipped from V and 0 bases from J, the junction kept 16 bases outside the gene matches. Primed by a sample-barcoded 5' primer and a J-beta primer mix, a second PCR proceeded for about 6 to 11 cycles. Samples each returned at least 3 million CDR3-containing paired-end reads. MiXCR, run by TCRdb on the 5' RACE reads, gives a single entry per CDR3 protein. In the table there are roughly 1,300,000 distinct CDR3 sequences, approximately 59% of which are singletons.

The sequence was obtained from a man aged 18 to 29 in good health. Source material: blood. The gene calls are TRBV20-1 and TRBJ2-4; 11 bases map to TRBD2. The CDR3 sequence: CSASGRWLAGGIAKNIQYF. As DNA, the CDR3 is TGCAGTGCCAGTGGACGGTGGCTAGCGGGGGGAATAGCCAAAAACATTCAGTACTTC.